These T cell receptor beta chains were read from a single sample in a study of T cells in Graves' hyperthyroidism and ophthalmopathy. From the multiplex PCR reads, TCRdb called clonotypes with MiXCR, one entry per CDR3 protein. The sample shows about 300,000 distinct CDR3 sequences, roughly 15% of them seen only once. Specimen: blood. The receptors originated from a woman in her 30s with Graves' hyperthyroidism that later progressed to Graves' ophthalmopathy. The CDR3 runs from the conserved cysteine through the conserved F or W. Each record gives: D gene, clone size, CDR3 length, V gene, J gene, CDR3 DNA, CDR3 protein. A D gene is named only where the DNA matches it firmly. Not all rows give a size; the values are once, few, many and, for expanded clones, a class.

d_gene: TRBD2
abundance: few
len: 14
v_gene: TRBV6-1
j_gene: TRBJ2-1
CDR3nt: TGTACCAGCAGTAGACTTAGCGGGACCGGTGAGCAGTTCTTC
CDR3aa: CTSSRLSGTGEQFF

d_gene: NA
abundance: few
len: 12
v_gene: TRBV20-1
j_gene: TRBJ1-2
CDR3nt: TGCAGTGTCTCCCCGAGGAACTATGGCTACACCTTC
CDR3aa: CSVSPRNYGYTF

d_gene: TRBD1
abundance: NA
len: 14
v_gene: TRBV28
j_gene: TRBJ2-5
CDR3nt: TGTGCCAGCAGTCCACGGACAGGGGGCCTGACCCAGTACTTC
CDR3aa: CASSPRTGGLTQYF

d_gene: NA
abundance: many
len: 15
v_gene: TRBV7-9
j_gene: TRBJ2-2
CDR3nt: TGTGCCAGCAGACCTGGTGCCGGGAACACCGGGGAGCTGTTTTTT
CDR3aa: CASRPGAGNTGELFF

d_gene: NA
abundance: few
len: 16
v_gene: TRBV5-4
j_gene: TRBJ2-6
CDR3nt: TGTGCCAGCAGCTTGGTAGCCGGCTCTGGGGCCAACGTCCTGACTTTC
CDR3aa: CASSLVAGSGANVLTF

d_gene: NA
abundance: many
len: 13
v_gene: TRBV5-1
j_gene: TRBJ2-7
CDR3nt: TGCGCCAGCAGCTTGGAGGGGGTCTACGAGCAGTACTTC
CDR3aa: CASSLEGVYEQYF

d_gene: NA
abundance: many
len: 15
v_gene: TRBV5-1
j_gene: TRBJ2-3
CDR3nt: TGCGCCAGCAGCTTGGACATCGGTGGACTTAATACGCAGTATTTT
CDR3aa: CASSLDIGGLNTQYF

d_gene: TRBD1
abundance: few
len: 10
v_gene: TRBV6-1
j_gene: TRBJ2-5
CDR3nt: TGTGCCAGCAGAGACAGGGCAAAGTACTTC
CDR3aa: CASRDRAKYF

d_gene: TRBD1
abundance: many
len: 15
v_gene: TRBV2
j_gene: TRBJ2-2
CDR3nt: TGTGCCAGCAGGGGAAGACAGGGCGGCACCGGGGAGCTGTTTTTT
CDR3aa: CASRGRQGGTGELFF

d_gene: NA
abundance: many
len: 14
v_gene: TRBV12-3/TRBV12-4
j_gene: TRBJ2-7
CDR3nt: TGTGCCAGCAGTTCCACAGGGTGGGTCCACGAGCAGTACTTC
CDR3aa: CASSSTGWVHEQYF

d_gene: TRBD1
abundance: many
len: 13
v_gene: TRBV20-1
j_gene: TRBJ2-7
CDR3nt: TGCAGTGCTGATAAGACAGGGACGAGAGAGCAGTACTTC
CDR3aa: CSADKTGTREQYF

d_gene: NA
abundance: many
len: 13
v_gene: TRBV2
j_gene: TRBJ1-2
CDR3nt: TGTGCCAGCAAAGAGGAGCCTATCTATGGCTACACCTTC
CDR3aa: CASKEEPIYGYTF

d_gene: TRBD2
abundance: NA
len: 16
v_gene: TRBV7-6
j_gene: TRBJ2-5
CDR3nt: TGTGCCAGCAGCTATACCGCGGGAGGGCCGGGGGAGACCCAGTACTTC
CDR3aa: CASSYTAGGPGETQYF

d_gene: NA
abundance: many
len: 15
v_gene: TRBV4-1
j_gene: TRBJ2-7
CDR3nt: TGCGCCAGCAGCCATCCCAGCGGAGCCTCCTACGAGCAGTACTTC
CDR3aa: CASSHPSGASYEQYF

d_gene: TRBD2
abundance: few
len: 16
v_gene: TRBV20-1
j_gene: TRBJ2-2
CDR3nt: TGCAGTGTCCCCGGGAGGGGGACATTTGGGACCGGGGAGCTGTTTTTT
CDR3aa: CSVPGRGTFGTGELFF

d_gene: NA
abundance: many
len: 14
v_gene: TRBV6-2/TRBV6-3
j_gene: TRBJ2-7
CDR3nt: TGTGCCAGCAGTTACTCGGACGTCTCCTACGAGCAGTACTTC
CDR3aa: CASSYSDVSYEQYF

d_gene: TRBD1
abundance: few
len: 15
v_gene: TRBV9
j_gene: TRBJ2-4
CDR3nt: TGTGCCAGCAGCGTAGCCGGGACAGTAAAAAACATTCAGTACTTC
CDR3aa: CASSVAGTVKNIQYF

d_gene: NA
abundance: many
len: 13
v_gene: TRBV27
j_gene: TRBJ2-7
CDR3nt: TGTGCCAGCAGTAACCGGGGTTCCTACGAGCAGTACTTC
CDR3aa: CASSNRGSYEQYF

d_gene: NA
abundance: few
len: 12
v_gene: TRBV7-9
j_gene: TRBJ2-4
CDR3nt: TGTGCCAGCAGCCTCCCCTTAAACATTCAGTACTTC
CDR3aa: CASSLPLNIQYF

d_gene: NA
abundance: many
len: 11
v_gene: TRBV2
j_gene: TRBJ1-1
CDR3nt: TGTGCCACCGAGGGGGACACTGAAGCTTTCTTT
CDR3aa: CATEGDTEAFF

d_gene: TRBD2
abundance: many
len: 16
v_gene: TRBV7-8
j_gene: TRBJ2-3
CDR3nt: TGTGCCAGCAGCCCGGGGACTAGCGGGGAGATAGATACGCAGTATTTT
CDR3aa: CASSPGTSGEIDTQYF

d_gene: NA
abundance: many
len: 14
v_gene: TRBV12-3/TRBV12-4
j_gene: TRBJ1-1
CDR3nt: TGTGCCAGCAGTTATACGCTCCTGAACACTGAAGCTTTCTTT
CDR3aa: CASSYTLLNTEAFF

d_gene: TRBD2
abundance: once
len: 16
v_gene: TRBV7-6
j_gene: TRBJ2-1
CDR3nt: TGTGCCAGCAGCCCTACCGGGACTAGCCTCCTCAATGAGCAGTTCTTC
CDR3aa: CASSPTGTSLLNEQFF

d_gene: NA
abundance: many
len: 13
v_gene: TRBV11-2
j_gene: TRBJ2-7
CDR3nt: TGTGCCAGCAGCTTCGAGGGATACTACGAGCAGTACTTC
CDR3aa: CASSFEGYYEQYF

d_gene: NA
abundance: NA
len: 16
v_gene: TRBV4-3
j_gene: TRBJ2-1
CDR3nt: TGCGCCAGCAGCCAAGATTACAACTCCTATATAGGTGAGCAGTTCTTC
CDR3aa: CASSQDYNSYIGEQFF

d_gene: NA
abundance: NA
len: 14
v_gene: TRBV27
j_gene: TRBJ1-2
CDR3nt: TGTGCCAGCAATGCGTCGGACAGACTCTATGGCTACACCTTC
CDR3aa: CASNASDRLYGYTF

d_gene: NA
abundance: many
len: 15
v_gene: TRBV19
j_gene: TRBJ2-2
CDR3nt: TGTGCCAGTAGGTACGAGATCGCGAACACCGGGGAGCTGTTTTTT
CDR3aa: CASRYEIANTGELFF

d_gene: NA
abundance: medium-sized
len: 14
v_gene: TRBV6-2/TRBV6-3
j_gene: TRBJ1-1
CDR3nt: TGTGCCAGCAGTTACTCGTTTGGGAACACTGAAGCTTTCTTT
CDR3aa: CASSYSFGNTEAFF

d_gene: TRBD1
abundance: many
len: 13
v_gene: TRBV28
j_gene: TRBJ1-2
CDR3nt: TGTGCCAGTTCTCAGGGGGCTAACTATGGCTACACCTTC
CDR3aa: CASSQGANYGYTF

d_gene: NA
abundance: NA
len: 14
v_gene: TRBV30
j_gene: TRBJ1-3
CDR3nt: TGTGCCTGGAGTAGGATGGGAGCTGGAAACACCATATATTTT
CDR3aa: CAWSRMGAGNTIYF

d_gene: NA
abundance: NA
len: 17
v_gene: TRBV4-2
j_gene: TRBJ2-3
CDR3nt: TGTGCCAGCAGCCAAGATTGGCGAGACTCCCTCTCAGATACGCAGTATTTT
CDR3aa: CASSQDWRDSLSDTQYF

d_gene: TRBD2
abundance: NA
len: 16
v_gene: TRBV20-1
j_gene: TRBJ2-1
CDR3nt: TGCAGTGCTAGGGCCCGGGGGACTAGCAGAAACAATGAGCAGTTCTTC
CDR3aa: CSARARGTSRNNEQFF

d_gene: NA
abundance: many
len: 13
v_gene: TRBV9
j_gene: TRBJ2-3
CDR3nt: TGTGCCAGCAGTAGTGGGTGGTCAGATACGCAGTATTTT
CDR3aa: CASSSGWSDTQYF

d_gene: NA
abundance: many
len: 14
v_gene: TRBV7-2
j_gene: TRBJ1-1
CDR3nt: TGTGCCAGCCGCCGTGGCTCTTTTTTTTCTGAAGCTTTCTTT
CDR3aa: CASRRGSFFSEAFF

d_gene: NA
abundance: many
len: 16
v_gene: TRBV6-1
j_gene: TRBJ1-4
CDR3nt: TGTGCCAGCCGGCTCAGGGGCCAGGCAACTAATGAAAAACTGTTTTTT
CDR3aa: CASRLRGQATNEKLFF

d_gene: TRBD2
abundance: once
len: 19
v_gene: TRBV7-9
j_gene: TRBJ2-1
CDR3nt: TGTGCCAGCAGCTTAGTACCCATATCTTGGACTAGGGGCGTCGATGAGCAGTTCTTC
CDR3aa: CASSLVPISWTRGVDEQFF

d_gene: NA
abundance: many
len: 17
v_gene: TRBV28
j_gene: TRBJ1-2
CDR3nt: TGTGCCAGCAGCCCCTTGGGGGAACTCCTTGGGGACTATGGCTACACCTTC
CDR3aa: CASSPLGELLGDYGYTF

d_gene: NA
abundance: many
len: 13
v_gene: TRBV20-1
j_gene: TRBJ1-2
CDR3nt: TGCAGTGCTAGAGATAAGGGAGACTATGGCTACACCTTC
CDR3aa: CSARDKGDYGYTF

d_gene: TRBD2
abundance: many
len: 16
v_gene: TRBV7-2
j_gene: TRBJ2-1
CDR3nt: TGTGCCAGCAGCTTAGGGTTGCGGGGGGTTTACAATGAGCAGTTCTTC
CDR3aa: CASSLGLRGVYNEQFF

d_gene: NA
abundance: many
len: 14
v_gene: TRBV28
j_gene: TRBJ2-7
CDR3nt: TGTGCCAGCAGTTTAAGGCTAGCGCATTACGAGCAGTACTTC
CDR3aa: CASSLRLAHYEQYF

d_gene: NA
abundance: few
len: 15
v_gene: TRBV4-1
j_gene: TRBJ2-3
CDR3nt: TGCGCCAGCACCGCAGGGCCGGGAGTCGTAGATACGCAGTATTTT
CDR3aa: CASTAGPGVVDTQYF

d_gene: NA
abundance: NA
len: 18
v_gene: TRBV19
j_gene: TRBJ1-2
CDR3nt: TGTGCCAGTAGTGTAGATCTATCGGGGGGAATCCTTAACTATGGCTACACCTTC
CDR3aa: CASSVDLSGGILNYGYTF

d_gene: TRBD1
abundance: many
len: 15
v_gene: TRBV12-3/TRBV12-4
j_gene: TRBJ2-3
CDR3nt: TGTGCCAGCAGTGCCCGACAGGGCATAACAGATACGCAGTATTTT
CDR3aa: CASSARQGITDTQYF

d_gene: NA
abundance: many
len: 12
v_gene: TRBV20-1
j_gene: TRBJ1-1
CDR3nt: TGCAGTGCTAGAGTTGTAGACTATGAAGCTTTCTTT
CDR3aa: CSARVVDYEAFF

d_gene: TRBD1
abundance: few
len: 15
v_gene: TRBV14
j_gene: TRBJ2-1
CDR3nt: TGTGCCAGCAGCCAATCCGGGACAGGGGGTTCGGAGCAGTTCTTC
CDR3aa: CASSQSGTGGSEQFF

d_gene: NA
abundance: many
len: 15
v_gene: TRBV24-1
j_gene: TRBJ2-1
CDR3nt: TGTGCCACCAGTGACTGGGGCAGGGCATCGAATGAGCAGTTCTTC
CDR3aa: CATSDWGRASNEQFF

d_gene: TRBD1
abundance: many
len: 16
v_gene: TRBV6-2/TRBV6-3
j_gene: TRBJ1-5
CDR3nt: TGTGCCAGCAGTTACGCGGGAGGGGGCCCAAGTCAGCCCCAGCATTTT
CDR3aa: CASSYAGGGPSQPQHF

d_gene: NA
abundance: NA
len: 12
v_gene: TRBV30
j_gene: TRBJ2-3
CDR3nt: TGTGCCTGGAGCTACAGGGACGGGGCGCAGTATTTT
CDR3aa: CAWSYRDGAQYF

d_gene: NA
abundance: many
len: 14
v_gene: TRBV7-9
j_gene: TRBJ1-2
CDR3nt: TGTGCCAGCAGCTTAGAGGCGGGGGCGCGTGGCTACACCTTC
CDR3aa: CASSLEAGARGYTF

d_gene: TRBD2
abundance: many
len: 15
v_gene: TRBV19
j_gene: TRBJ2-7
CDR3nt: TGTGCCAGTAACCAGGGGACTAGCGGATCCTACGAGCAGTACTTC
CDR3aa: CASNQGTSGSYEQYF

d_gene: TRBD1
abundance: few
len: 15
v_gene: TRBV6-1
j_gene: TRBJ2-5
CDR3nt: TGTGCCAGCAGTGTCACAGGGGGTGGGGCGGAGACCCAGTACTTC
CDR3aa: CASSVTGGGAETQYF

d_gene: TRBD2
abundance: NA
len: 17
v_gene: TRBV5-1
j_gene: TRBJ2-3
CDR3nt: TGCGCCAGCAGCTCACGTGGCGGGAGGACCAGCACAGATACGCAGTATTTT
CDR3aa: CASSSRGGRTSTDTQYF

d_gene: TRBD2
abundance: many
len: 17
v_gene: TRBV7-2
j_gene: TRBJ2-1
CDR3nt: TGTGCCAGCAGCCTGCGCCTCCTAGCGGTCGGAGGGAATGAGCAGTTCTTC
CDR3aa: CASSLRLLAVGGNEQFF

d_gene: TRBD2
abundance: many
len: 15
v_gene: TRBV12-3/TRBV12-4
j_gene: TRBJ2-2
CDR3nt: TGTGCCAGCAGGGACGGGAGGAGGGGCACCGGGGAGCTGTTTTTT
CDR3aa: CASRDGRRGTGELFF